The 7 T cell receptor beta chains presented below share a single source sample, sequenced in a study of T cells in women clearing cervical HPV infection. Only in-frame clones appear in the TCRdb table, and some are missing; sequencing was by immunoSEQ multiplex PCR. This listing includes roughly 22,000 clones. Source material: blood buffy coat. The receptors were gathered from a woman aged 18 to 75 with a cervical HPV16 infection that either progressed to CIN3+ or cleared (not recorded which).

The CDR3 here is CASSLERPTDTQYF. CDR3 DNA (partial): TGTGCCAGCAGCTTGGAACGCCCTACGGATACG. The chain has TRBV5-4 and TRBJ2-3, with unresolved D. The CDR3 goes on 3 residues after the read ends, and that part is filled in from the germline J gene. Germline V lookup: CDR1 SGHNT, CDR2 YYREEE (reference sequence). The length of the CDR3 is 14 residues. Trimming removed 0 bases at V and 6 bases at J, with 11 bases between.

A word on this clone: Coverage ceases 3 residues before the CDR3 finishes, and the germline J gene fills in the end. The rearrangement uses TRBV5-1 and TRBJ1-1, with 8 positions matching TRBD1. The junction had 6 bases not matched to a gene; V was cut back by 2 bases and J by 3 bases. Germline CDR1 and CDR2: SGHRS and YFSETQ. The CDR3 sequence is 15 residues long. The CDR3 spells CASSLRTGRDTEAFF. The part of the CDR3 DNA that was read is TGCGCCAGCAGCTTAAGGACAGGGCGGGACACTGAA.

Details on this clone: From the germline J gene comes the end of the CDR3, since the read stops 3 residues before it. The rearrangement joins TRBV19 to TRBJ2-1, with 10 bases lining up with TRBD2. The junction had 12 bases not matched to a gene; V was cut back by 8 bases and J by 8 bases. The CDR3 length is 15 residues. Germline V CDR1 and CDR2: LNHDA, SQIVND (reference sequence). CDR3 DNA, as far as it was read: TGTGCCAGTTCTTTAGCGGGAGGATACGGGTATGAG. Translating gives CASSLAGGYGYE. The whole CDR3 sequence reads CASSLAGGYGYEQFF.

The sequenced CDR3 bases are TGTGCCAGCAGTTTATCGACACAGGGAGTCGGGCGTGAAAAA. Amino acid sequence: CASSLSTQGVGREK. The full CDR3 reads CASSLSTQGVGREKLFF. The chain uses TRBV12-3 or TRBV12-4 and TRBJ1-4; D possibly corresponds to TRBD1 (6 bases). The read is 3 residues too short to cover the CDR3 end, so that end is filled in from the germline J gene. The V end lost 2 bases, the J end lost 7 bases, and 20 bases lay between the germline ends. This CDR3 is built from 17 residues.

To note about this clone: The CDR3 end falls 3 residues outside the read, so it is completed with the germline J gene. The V call is TRBV7-9, the J call TRBJ2-2, with D unresolved. The V and J ends lost 5 bases and 8 bases respectively, with 18 bases between them. Looked up from germline, CDR1 is SEHNR and CDR2 is FQNEAQ (reference sequence). CDR3 length: 15 amino acids. The sequenced CDR3 bases are TGTGCCAGCAGCGTCGGGTCAATAGGTACTGGGGAG. Translating gives CASSVGSIGTGE. The CDR3 as a whole reads CASSVGSIGTGELFF.

Concerning this clone itself: The CDR3 extends 3 residues past the end of the read, so its final part is completed from the germline J gene. The chain recombines TRBV30 with TRBJ2-2; D possibly corresponds to TRBD1 (5 bases). Per germline, CDR1 GTSNPN and CDR2 SVGIG (reference sequence). V lost 3 bases and J 1 base, leaving 9 bases between the germline ends. The CDR3 loop spans 14 amino acids. The part of the CDR3 DNA that was read is TGTGCCTGGAGGATTGGACAGAACACCGGGGAG. Translated: CAWRIGQNTGE. The whole CDR3 region reads CAWRIGQNTGELFF.

Concerning this clone itself: Read sequence stops 3 residues before the CDR3 end, and the germline J gene provides the missing end. The chain uses TRBV19 and TRBJ1-6, with 8 bases identical to TRBD1. There are 18 residues in the CDR3. The J segment lost 10 bases and the V segment lost 1 base, leaving 15 bases of the junction unmatched. The V gene's germline CDR1 is LNHDA and CDR2 SQIVND (reference sequence). The covered CDR3 bases are TGTGCCAGTAGTATAGCCGGACAGGGTATGGCGTCGTCCTCACCC. Its protein product is CASSIAGQGMASSSP. The full CDR3 protein is CASSIAGQGMASSSPLHF.